The rows below give T cell receptor beta chains drawn from one sample of a study of post-analysis software for immune sequencing data. TCRdb passed the PCR reads through MiXCR, listing each CDR3 protein once. Of hundreds of thousands of distinct CDR3 sequences listed, around 27% were seen once; the top ten hold approximately 0.55%. Sequencing was done on a sample of blood. These receptors originate from a girl aged 5 to 17 with multiple sclerosis. The CDR3 runs from the conserved cysteine through the conserved F or W. A D gene is named only where the DNA matches it firmly. Rows may omit the clone size; those that give it use once, few, many or a size class.

>TRBD1|NA|TRBV12-3/TRBV12-4|TRBJ1-1
TGTGCCAGCAGTCTCGGGACAGGGTTATGGATAACTGAAGCTTTCTTT
CASSLGTGLWITEAFF
>NA|few|TRBV27|TRBJ1-2
TGTGCCAGCAGTTTAGGGGGGGGAGCTAACTATGGCTACACCTTC
CASSLGGGANYGYTF
>NA|many|TRBV2|TRBJ2-1
TGTGCCAGCATTGGCAATGAGCAGTTCTTC
CASIGNEQFF
>NA|few|TRBV27|TRBJ2-1
TGTGCCACGGCGGACGGATCACCCTACAATGAGCAGTTCTTC
CATADGSPYNEQFF
>TRBD2|few|TRBV20-1|TRBJ2-7
TGCAGTGCTAGGCCCAGGACTAGCGGGAGGCTATCCTCCTACGAGCAGTACTTC
CSARPRTSGRLSSYEQYF
>NA|NA|TRBV28|TRBJ1-5
TGTGCCAGCAGTCTAGGGGTTCAGCCCCAGCATTTT
CASSLGVQPQHF
>TRBD2|NA|TRBV10-2|TRBJ2-5
TGCGCCAGCAGTCGAGCGGGACTAGCGGGACCGAAGAAGACCCAGTACTTC
CASSRAGLAGPKKTQYF
>NA|few|TRBV28|TRBJ2-7
TGTGCCAGCAGTTTCTGGGACACCTCCTACGAGCAGTACTTC
CASSFWDTSYEQYF
>NA|many|TRBV29-1|TRBJ2-7
TGCAGCGTTGAACTTGCAGGCCTCTCCTACGAGCAGTACTTC
CSVELAGLSYEQYF
>NA|few|TRBV14|TRBJ1-4
TGTGCCAGCAGCCTGACGGGTGGTCCTAATGAAAAACTGTTTTTT
CASSLTGGPNEKLFF
>TRBD2|NA|TRBV6-2/TRBV6-3|TRBJ2-2
TGTGCCAGCAGATCAAGCGGGAGGGTCACCGGGGAGCTGTTTTTT
CASRSSGRVTGELFF
>TRBD2|NA|TRBV6-4|TRBJ2-2
TGTGCCAGCAGTGACATTGGGCCTAGCGGGACCACCGGGGAGCTGTTTTTT
CASSDIGPSGTTGELFF
>NA|NA|TRBV29-1|TRBJ2-7
TGCAGCGTTGTGAGTGAGTCATACGAGCAGTACTTC
CSVVSESYEQYF
>TRBD1|once|TRBV7-6|TRBJ2-1
TGTGCCAGCAGCAGACTGATTAGTACCACCGGGACAGGGGGCTACAATGAGCAGTTCTTC
CASSRLISTTGTGGYNEQFF
>NA|few|TRBV4-1|TRBJ1-6
TGCGCCAGCAGCCAAGGATGGGGGGTTTTGAATTCACCCCTCCACTTT
CASSQGWGVLNSPLHF
>NA|NA|TRBV28|TRBJ1-2
TGTGCCAGCATACACCGAGACAGGACCTATGGCTACACCTTC
CASIHRDRTYGYTF
>NA|few|TRBV9|TRBJ2-1
TGTGCCAGCGGAAGGGCCAATGAGCAGTTCTTC
CASGRANEQFF
>NA|NA|TRBV27|TRBJ2-7
TGTGCCAGCAGTTTTTATCCGGGAGCCAGCTCCTACGAGCAGTACTTC
CASSFYPGASSYEQYF
>NA|few|TRBV4-1|TRBJ1-6
TGCGCCAGCAGCCAAGATCTGGGCGGCACCCTCCACTTT
CASSQDLGGTLHF
>TRBD1|few|TRBV29-1|TRBJ1-1
TGCAGCGCCGGGGACAGGTTTCGGAACACTGAAGCTTTCTTT
CSAGDRFRNTEAFF
>NA|many|TRBV12-3/TRBV12-4|TRBJ2-7
TGTGCCAGCAGTTTATCCCAGGACGAGCAGTACTTC
CASSLSQDEQYF
>TRBD1|few|TRBV5-1|TRBJ2-1
TGTGCCAGCTCCCTGGGACAGGGATTTTACAATGAGCAGTTCTTC
CASSLGQGFYNEQFF
>NA|NA|TRBV15|TRBJ1-5
TGTGCCACCAGCTCCGGGGCTCTCAATCAGCCCCAGCATTTT
CATSSGALNQPQHF
>TRBD1|few|TRBV20-1|TRBJ2-3
TGCAGTGCTAGGGACAGGGGCAGAGATACGCGGTATTTT
CSARDRGRDTRYF
>NA|few|TRBV12-3/TRBV12-4|TRBJ1-1
TGTGCCAGCAGGCTTCTCAAACCTCCCAACACTGAAGCTTTCTTT
CASRLLKPPNTEAFF
>NA|many|TRBV6-4|TRBJ2-3
TGTGCCAGCAGTGGGTCAGAGCACACAGATACGCAGTATTTT
CASSGSEHTDTQYF
>NA|NA|TRBV7-2|TRBJ2-7
TGTGCCAGCAGCCCACGCGGCGGCAGCCCCTACGAGCAGTACTTC
CASSPRGGSPYEQYF
>NA|NA|TRBV15|TRBJ1-5
TGTGCCACCAGCAGAGAGTGGGAGGGATGGGATCAGCCCCGGCATTTT
CATSREWEGWDQPRHF
>TRBD1|NA|TRBV12-3/TRBV12-4|TRBJ2-1
TGTGCCAGCAGGCTGGGACAGAGCTCCTACAATGAGCAGTTCTTC
CASRLGQSSYNEQFF
>NA|many|TRBV7-9|TRBJ1-1
TGTGCCAGCAGCTTGGTTGTGAACACTGAAGCTTTCTTT
CASSLVVNTEAFF
>NA|NA|TRBV6-5|TRBJ2-1
TGTGCCAGCACCCACGGGAGCTCCTACAATGAGCAGTTCTTC
CASTHGSSYNEQFF
>NA|NA|TRBV12-3/TRBV12-4|TRBJ2-3
TGTGCCAGCAGCCTCGGAGATACGGAGTATTTT
CASSLGDTEYF
>NA|NA|TRBV6-2/TRBV6-3|TRBJ1-2
TGTGCCAGCAGTCCGACCGAATTTGGCTACACCTTC
CASSPTEFGYTF
>NA|few|TRBV5-1|TRBJ2-5
TGCGCCAGCAGCTTTGGGGGAGCTAAGACCCAGTACTTC
CASSFGGAKTQYF
>NA|NA|TRBV18|TRBJ2-1
TGTGCCAGCTCACCGGATCTACAGAATCGCGATGAGCAGTTCTTC
CASSPDLQNRDEQFF
>TRBD2|few|TRBV7-2|TRBJ2-7
TGTGCCAGCAGCTTAGCCGCGGGAGACACCTACGAGCAGTACTTC
CASSLAAGDTYEQYF
>NA|NA|TRBV20-1|TRBJ1-1
TGCAGTGCTAGACCCCCCGGCCCGACGGCTTTCTTT
CSARPPGPTAFF
>NA|NA|TRBV6-6|TRBJ2-7
TGTGTCAGCAGTTCGGGGGTTTACGAGCAGTACTTC
CVSSSGVYEQYF
>NA|many|TRBV20-1|TRBJ2-3
TGCAGTGCCCCAATGGTGCTAGCGAGGGATACGCAGTATTTT
CSAPMVLARDTQYF
>TRBD2|NA|TRBV20-1|TRBJ2-3
TGCAGTGCTAGTACCGGGACTAGCGTCCCAGATACGCAGTATTTT
CSASTGTSVPDTQYF
>NA|few|TRBV20-1|TRBJ2-1
TGCAGTGCTACAGAGACTAACTACAATGAGCAGTTCTTC
CSATETNYNEQFF
>TRBD1|NA|TRBV20-1|TRBJ1-1
TGCAGTGCTAACAGGGGTTGGACTGAAGCTTTCTTT
CSANRGWTEAFF
>NA|NA|TRBV5-8|TRBJ2-7
TGTGCCGGCAGCGGAAATTTGGGACGGTTCGGCGACGAGCAGTACTTC
CAGSGNLGRFGDEQYF
>TRBD2|NA|TRBV4-1|TRBJ2-1
TGCGCCAGCAGCCCTGACGTAAGCGGGAGGCGCCGCAATGAGCAGTTCTTC
CASSPDVSGRRRNEQFF
>NA|few|TRBV7-2|TRBJ2-5
TGTGCCAGCAGTTCCCCCCGCGGTAACAGACCTCAAGAGACCCAGTACTTC
CASSSPRGNRPQETQYF
>TRBD1|few|TRBV3-1|TRBJ2-7
TGTGCCAGCAGCCAACTGTGGACAGGGTTAAACGAGCAGTACTTC
CASSQLWTGLNEQYF
>NA|NA|TRBV12-5|TRBJ2-2
TGTGCTAGTGGTTTGGTCTTCTCGGGGGCGGCCGGGGAGCTGTTTTTT
CASGLVFSGAAGELFF
>TRBD2|NA|TRBV28|TRBJ2-7
TGTGCCAGCAGGAGATCGGGACTAGCGGCATACGAGCAGTACTTC
CASRRSGLAAYEQYF
>NA|NA|TRBV20-1|TRBJ2-7
TGCAGTGCCCTGAAGGGGGGATCCTACGAGCAGTACTTC
CSALKGGSYEQYF